One and the same sample provided the 14 T cell receptor beta chains below, sequenced in a study of graft-versus-host responses after intestinal transplantation. Libraries were prepared by immunoSEQ multiplex PCR; TCRdb keeps only in-frame clonotypes and omits some of them. The sample includes about 43,000 clones, about 95% of them seen just once. The sequences come from PBMCs, collected roughly 51 weeks after intestinal transplant. These receptors were taken from a human patient who received an intestinal transplant, so some T cells may come from the graft donor.

The rearrangement links TRBV27 to TRBJ1-5, with D uncertain. The CDR3 has 16 residues. The V gene lost 5 bases and the J gene lost 6 bases, with 20 bases spanning the gap. Per germline, CDR1 MNHEY and CDR2 SMNVEV (reference sequence). The CDR3: CASSPSPGPWSQPQHF. In DNA form, the CDR3 reads TGTGCCAGCAGTCCTTCCCCAGGACCATGGAGTCAGCCCCAGCATTTT.

V gene TRBV7-6 combines with J gene TRBJ2-2; 10 bases match TRBD1. The CDR3 consists of 15 residues. Trimming at V came to 5 bases and at J to 4 bases, leaving 4 bases not matched to a gene. The V gene's germline CDR1 is SGHVS and CDR2 FNYEAQ. The CDR3 here is CASSPWDRGTGELFF. The CDR3 DNA reads TGTGCCAGCAGCCCCTGGGACAGGGGCACCGGGGAGCTGTTTTTT.

The rearrangement joins TRBV28 to TRBJ2-3; the match to TRBD2 covers 8 bases. V dropped 5 bases and J dropped 0; count of bases not matched to a gene: 4. The V gene's germline CDR1 is MDHEN and CDR2 SYDVKM. CDR3 length: 15 residues. The DNA for the CDR3 is TGTGCCAGCAGTGCGGGGGGCGGGAGCACAGATACGCAGTATTTT. This translates into CASSAGGGSTDTQYF.

The V gene is TRBV18, the J gene TRBJ1-4; TRBD1 might be the D (5 bases). Trimming took 2 bases from V and 7 from J, leaving 14 bases between them. The CDR3 contains 15 residues. Per the germline V gene, CDR1 is KGHSH and CDR2 is LQKENI. CDR3 sequence: CASSPVGDVSEKLFF. The DNA of the CDR3 is TGTGCCAGCTCACCAGTGGGGGATGTTTCTGAAAAACTGTTTTTT.

The chain links TRBV6-6 to TRBJ2-7, with D hard to call. The CDR3 contains 15 residues. Germline V gives CDR1 MNHNY, CDR2 SVGAGI (reference sequence). The V end was cut by 0 bases, the J end by 1 base, with 10 bases between. The CDR3 is CASSYSRLSSYEQYF. The CDR3 DNA reads as TGTGCCAGCAGTTACTCGAGGCTCTCTTCCTACGAGCAGTACTTC.

The genes are TRBV7-9 and TRBJ1-6, with D perhaps matching TRBD1 (5 bases). The CDR3 totals 17 residues. From germline, CDR1 is SEHNR and CDR2 FQNEAQ (reference sequence). Trimming left V 2 bases short and J 5 bases short, with 16 bases between. The CDR3, as DNA: TGTGCCAGCAGCTTAATCGGCAGGGACGTCCATAATTCACCCCTCCACTTT. Protein sequence: CASSLIGRDVHNSPLHF.

The gene calls are TRBV10-3 and TRBJ2-1, with TRBD2 matching over 11 bases. After removal of 10 bases from V and 6 bases from J, the junction contained 8 bases not matched to a gene. Per germline, CDR1 ENHRY and CDR2 SYGVKD. This CDR3 is 14 amino acids long. CDR3 residues: CASKPGLAVNEQFF. CDR3 nucleotide sequence: TGTGCCAGCAAACCGGGACTAGCGGTCAATGAGCAGTTCTTC.

The chain recombines TRBV9 with TRBJ2-7; 7 nucleotides line up with TRBD1. J lost 3 bases, V lost 0 bases, and 3 bases had no gene match. This CDR3 contains 14 residues. Germline assignment: CDR1 SGDLS and CDR2 YYNGEE. CDR3 in DNA: TGTGCCAGCAGCGTAGGGGACAGAGACTACGAGCAGTACTTC. It yields the protein CASSVGDRDYEQYF.

The V call is TRBV6-1, the J call TRBJ1-3; D ambiguous. Trimming took 5 bases from V and 4 from J, leaving 6 bases between them. The CDR3 is made up of 12 amino acids. Germline loops: CDR1 MNHNS, CDR2 SASEGT. CDR3 region: CASSPVGNTIYF. Written as DNA, the CDR3 is TGTGCCAGCAGTCCAGTGGGAAACACCATATATTTT.

The genes are TRBV7-9 and TRBJ1-1; D remains unclear. The germline CDR1 and CDR2 sequences are SEHNR and FQNEAQ (reference sequence). The CDR3 runs 15 residues. Trimming cost V 2 bases and J 0 bases, with 10 bases left between them. This CDR3 is CASSLRADLNTEAFF. CDR3 sequence (DNA): TGTGCCAGCAGCTTAAGAGCAGACCTGAACACTGAAGCTTTCTTT.

The V gene is TRBV5-1, the J gene TRBJ2-1; D possibly corresponds to TRBD1 (5 bases). CDR1 is SGHRS, CDR2 YFSETQ, per germline. V was trimmed by 2 bases and J by 4 bases, leaving 10 bases between them. CDR3 length equals 14 residues. CDR3 bases: TGCGCCAGCAGCTTAAGTGGGGCGTACAATGAGCAGTTCTTC. It yields the protein CASSLSGAYNEQFF.

The table lists this clone with a count of one. The gene calls are TRBV27 and TRBJ2-7, with 8 bases lining up with TRBD2. V was clipped by 5 bases and J by 4 bases; unmatched bases: 16. This CDR3 region has 17 residues. Germline V gene lookup returns CDR1 MNHEY and CDR2 SMNVEV (reference sequence). DNA for the CDR3: TGTGCCAGCAGTACCCCACTACTGAGCGGGAGTATATACGAGCAGTACTTC. Protein product: CASSTPLLSGSIYEQYF.

The chain recombines TRBV5-8 with TRBJ2-3; D may match TRBD1 or TRBD2 (6 bases each). Germline V gene sequence: CDR1 SGHTS, CDR2 YDEGEE. V lost 4 bases and J 3 bases, leaving 15 bases between the germline ends. CDR3 length equals 15 residues. The CDR3 nucleotides read TGTGCCAGCAGCCGAAGTACAGGGAGGACAGATACGCAGTATTTT. Residues: CASSRSTGRTDTQYF.

The V gene is TRBV2, the J gene TRBJ2-2, with D perhaps TRBD1 (5 bases). This CDR3 has 14 amino acids. V lost 5 bases and J lost 7, with 14 bases in between. The germline CDR1 and CDR2 sequences are SNHLY and FYNNEI. For the CDR3, the DNA is TGTGCCAGCAGTCTAACCCAGGGTATCGGGGAGCTGTTTTTT. Residues: CASSLTQGIGELFF.